The 2 T cell receptor beta chains given below trace back to one sample, sequenced in a study of blood T cell repertoires in COVID-19. Libraries were prepared by immunoSEQ multiplex PCR; TCRdb keeps only in-frame clonotypes and omits some of them. The table has 300,000 to 350,000 clones, 90% to 95% seen once. Input material: peripheral blood. The receptor source for this set is a woman between 18 and 29 years old who had recovered from COVID-19.

The rearrangement uses TRBV11-3 and TRBJ1-2; D might be TRBD1 (5 bases). The germline V and J ends were trimmed by 5 bases and 7 bases, with 11 bases remaining between them. The CDR3 length is 12 residues. The germline CDR1 and CDR2 sequences are SGHNT and YENEEA. This CDR3 is CASSPGHFGYTF. CDR3 nucleotide sequence: TGTGCCAGCAGCCCAGGACATTTTGGCTACACCTTC.

CDR3 nucleotide sequence: TGTGCCAGCAGCGGTGACAGGACCGCCCGGGGCTACACCTTC. Its protein product is CASSGDRTARGYTF. The rearrangement uses TRBV9 and TRBJ1-2, with D possibly matching TRBD1 (6 bases). V lost 3 bases, J lost 8 bases, and 17 bases lay in between. This CDR3 is 14 amino acids long. CDR1 and CDR2 from the germline V gene are SGDLS and YYNGEE.